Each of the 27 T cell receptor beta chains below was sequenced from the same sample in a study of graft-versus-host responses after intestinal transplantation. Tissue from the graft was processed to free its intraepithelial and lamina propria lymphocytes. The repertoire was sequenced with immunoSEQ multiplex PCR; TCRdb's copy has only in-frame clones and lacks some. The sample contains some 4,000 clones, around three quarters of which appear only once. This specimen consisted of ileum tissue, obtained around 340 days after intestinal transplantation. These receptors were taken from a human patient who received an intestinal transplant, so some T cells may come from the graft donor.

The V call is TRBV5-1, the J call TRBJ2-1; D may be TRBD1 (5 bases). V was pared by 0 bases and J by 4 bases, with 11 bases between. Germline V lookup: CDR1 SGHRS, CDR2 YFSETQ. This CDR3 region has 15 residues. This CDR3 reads CASSLALTAYNEQFF. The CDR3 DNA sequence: TGCGCCAGCAGCTTGGCCTTGACAGCATACAATGAGCAGTTCTTC.

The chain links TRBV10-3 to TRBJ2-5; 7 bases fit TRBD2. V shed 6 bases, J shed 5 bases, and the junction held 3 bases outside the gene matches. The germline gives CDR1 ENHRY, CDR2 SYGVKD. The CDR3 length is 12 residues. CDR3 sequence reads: CAIRGEGETQYF. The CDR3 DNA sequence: TGTGCCATCAGGGGGGAGGGGGAGACCCAGTACTTC.

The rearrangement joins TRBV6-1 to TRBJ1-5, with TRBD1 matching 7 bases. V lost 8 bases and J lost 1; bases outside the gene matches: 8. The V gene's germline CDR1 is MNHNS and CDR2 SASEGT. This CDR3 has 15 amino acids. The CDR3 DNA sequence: TGTGCCAGCCGTCCTACAGGGGCCAGCAATCAGCCCCAGCATTTT. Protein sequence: CASRPTGASNQPQHF.

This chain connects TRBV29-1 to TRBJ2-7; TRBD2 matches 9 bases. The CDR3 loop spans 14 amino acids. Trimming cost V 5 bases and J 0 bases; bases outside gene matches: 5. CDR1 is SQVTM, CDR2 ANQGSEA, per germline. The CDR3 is CSVQLAGHSYEQYF. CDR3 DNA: TGCAGCGTTCAACTAGCGGGCCACTCCTACGAGCAGTACTTC.

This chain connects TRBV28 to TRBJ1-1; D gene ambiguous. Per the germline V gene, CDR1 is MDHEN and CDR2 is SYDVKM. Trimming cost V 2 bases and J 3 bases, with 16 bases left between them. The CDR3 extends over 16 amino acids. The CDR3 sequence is CASSLGAGGWDTEAFF. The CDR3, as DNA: TGTGCCAGCAGTTTAGGAGCCGGCGGATGGGACACTGAAGCTTTCTTT.

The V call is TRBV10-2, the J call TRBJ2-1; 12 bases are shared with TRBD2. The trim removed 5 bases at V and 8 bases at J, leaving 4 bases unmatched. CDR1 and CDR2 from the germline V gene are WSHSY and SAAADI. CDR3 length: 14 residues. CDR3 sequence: CASSSSGRADEQFF. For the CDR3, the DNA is TGCGCCAGCAGTTCTAGCGGGAGGGCCGATGAGCAGTTCTTC.

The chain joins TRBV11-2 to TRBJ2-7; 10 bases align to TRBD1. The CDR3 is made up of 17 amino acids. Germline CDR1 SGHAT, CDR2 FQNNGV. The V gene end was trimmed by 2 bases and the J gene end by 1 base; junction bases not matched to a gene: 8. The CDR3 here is CASSLSTGGASSYEQYF. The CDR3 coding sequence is TGTGCCAGCAGCTTATCGACAGGGGGCGCGTCTTCCTACGAGCAGTACTTC.

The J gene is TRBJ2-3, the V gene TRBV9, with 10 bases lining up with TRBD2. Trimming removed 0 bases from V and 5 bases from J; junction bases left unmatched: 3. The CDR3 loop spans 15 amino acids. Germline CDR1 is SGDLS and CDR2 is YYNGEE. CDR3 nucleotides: TGTGCCAGCAGCGTAGCAGTAGCGGGAGGAGATACGCAGTATTTT. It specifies CASSVAVAGGDTQYF.

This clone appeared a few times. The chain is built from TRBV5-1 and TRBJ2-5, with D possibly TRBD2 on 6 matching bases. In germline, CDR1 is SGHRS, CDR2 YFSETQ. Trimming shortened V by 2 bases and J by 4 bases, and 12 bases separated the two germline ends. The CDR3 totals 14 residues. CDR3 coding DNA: TGCGCCAGCAGCTTTTGGGCGGGGCGAGAGACCCAGTACTTC. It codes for CASSFWAGRETQYF.

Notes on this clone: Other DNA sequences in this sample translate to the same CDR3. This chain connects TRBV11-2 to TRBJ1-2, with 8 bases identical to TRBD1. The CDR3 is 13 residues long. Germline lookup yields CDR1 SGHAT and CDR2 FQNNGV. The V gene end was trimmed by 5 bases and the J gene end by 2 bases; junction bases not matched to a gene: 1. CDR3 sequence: CASSRTGNYGYTF. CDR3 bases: TGTGCCAGCAGCCGGACAGGGAACTATGGCTACACCTTC.

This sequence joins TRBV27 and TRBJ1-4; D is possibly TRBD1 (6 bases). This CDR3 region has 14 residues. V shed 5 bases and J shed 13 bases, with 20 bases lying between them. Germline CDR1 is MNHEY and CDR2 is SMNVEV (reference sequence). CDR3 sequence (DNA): TGTGCCAGCAGTCTGTGGGGGGGCCGGAGTGGACTGTTTTTT. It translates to CASSLWGGRSGLFF.

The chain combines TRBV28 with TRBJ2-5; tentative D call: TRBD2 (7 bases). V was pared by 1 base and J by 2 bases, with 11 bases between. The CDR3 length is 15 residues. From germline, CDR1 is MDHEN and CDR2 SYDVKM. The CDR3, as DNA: TGTGCCAGCAGTTTATTACAGGGAGGGCAAGAGACCCAGTACTTC. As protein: CASSLLQGGQETQYF.

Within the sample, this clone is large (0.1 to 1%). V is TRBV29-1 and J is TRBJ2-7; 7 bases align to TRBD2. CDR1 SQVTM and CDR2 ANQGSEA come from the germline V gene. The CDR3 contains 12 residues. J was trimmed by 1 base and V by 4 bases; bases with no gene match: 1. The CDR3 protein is CSVGAGSYEQYF. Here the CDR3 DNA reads TGCAGCGTTGGAGCGGGGTCCTACGAGCAGTACTTC.

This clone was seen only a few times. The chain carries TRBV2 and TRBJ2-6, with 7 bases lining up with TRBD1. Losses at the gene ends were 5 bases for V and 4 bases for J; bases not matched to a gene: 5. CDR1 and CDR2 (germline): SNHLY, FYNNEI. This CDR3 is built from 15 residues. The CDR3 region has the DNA TGTGCCAGCAGTACCGACAGGGCCGGGGCCAACGTCCTGACTTTC. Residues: CASSTDRAGANVLTF. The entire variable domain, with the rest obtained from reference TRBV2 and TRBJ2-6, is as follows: EPEVTQTPSHQVTQMGQEVILRCVPISNHLYFYWYRQILGQKVEFLVSFYNNEISEKSEIFDDQFSVERPDGSNFTLKIRSTKLEDSAMYFCASSTDRAGANVLTFGAGSRLTVL.

In nucleotides, the CDR3 is TGTGCCAGCAGCCAAGTACAGGTATCCTACAATGAGCAGTTCTTC. As protein: CASSQVQVSYNEQFF. The chain joins TRBV14 to TRBJ2-1, with D tentatively TRBD1 (5 bases). The germline V gene has CDR1 SGHDN and CDR2 FVKESK. Trimming took 1 base from V and 1 from J, leaving 8 bases between them. This CDR3 contains 15 residues.

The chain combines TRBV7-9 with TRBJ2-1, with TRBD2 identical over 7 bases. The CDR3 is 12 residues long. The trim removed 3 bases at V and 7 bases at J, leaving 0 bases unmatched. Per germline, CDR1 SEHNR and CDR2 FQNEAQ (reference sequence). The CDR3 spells CASSLRGNEQFF. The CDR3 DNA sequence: TGTGCCAGCAGCTTGCGGGGGAATGAGCAGTTCTTC.

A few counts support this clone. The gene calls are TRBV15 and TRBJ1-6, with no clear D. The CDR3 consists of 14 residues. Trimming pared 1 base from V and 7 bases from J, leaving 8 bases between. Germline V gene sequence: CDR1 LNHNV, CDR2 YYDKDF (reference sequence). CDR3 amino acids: CATSRGQWNSPLHF. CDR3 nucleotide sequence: TGTGCCACCAGCAGAGGGCAGTGGAATTCACCCCTCCACTTT.

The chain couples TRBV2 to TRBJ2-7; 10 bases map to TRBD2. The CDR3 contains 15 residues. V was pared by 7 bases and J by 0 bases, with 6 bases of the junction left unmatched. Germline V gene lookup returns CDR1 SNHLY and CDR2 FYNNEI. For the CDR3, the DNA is TGTGCCAGCACCATTAGCGGGGGGTCCTCCTACGAGCAGTACTTC. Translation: CASTISGGSSYEQYF.

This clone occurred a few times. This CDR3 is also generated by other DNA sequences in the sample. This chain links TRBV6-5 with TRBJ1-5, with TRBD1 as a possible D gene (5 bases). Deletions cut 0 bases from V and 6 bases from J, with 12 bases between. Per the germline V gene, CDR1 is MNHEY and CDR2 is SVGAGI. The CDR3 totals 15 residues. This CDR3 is CASSYSGREGQPQHF. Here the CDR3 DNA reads TGTGCCAGCAGTTACTCAGGCAGGGAGGGTCAGCCCCAGCATTTT.

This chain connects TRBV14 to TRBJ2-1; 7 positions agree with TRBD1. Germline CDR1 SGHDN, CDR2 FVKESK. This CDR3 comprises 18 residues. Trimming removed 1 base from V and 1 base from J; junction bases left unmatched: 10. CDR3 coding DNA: TGTGCCAGCAGCCAAGGTTTCGTAGGACAGGCTTCCTACAATGAGCAGTTCTTC. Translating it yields CASSQGFVGQASYNEQFF.

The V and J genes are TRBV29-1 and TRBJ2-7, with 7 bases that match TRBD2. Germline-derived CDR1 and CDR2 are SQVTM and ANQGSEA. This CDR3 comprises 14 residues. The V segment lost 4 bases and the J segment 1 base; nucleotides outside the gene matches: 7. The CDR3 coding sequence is TGCAGCGTTGCGGGACTAAAGGCATCCTACGAGCAGTACTTC. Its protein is CSVAGLKASYEQYF.

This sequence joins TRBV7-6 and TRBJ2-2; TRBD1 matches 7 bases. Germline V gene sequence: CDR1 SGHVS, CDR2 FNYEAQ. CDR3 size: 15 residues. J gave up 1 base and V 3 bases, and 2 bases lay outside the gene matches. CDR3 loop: CASSLTGMNTGELFF. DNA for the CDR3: TGTGCCAGCAGCTTGACAGGGATGAACACCGGGGAGCTGTTTTTT.

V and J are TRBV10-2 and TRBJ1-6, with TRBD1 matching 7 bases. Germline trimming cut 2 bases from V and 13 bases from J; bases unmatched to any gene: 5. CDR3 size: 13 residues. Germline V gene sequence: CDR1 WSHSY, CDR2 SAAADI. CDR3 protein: CASSETTGAPLHF. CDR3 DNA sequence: TGCGCCAGCAGTGAGACCACAGGGGCTCCCCTCCACTTT.

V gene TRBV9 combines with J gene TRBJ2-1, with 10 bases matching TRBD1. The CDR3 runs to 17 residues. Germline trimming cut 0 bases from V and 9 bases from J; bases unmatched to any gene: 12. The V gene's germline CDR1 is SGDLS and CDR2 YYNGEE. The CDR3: CASSVGFGQGGLGEQFF. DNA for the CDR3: TGTGCCAGCAGCGTAGGGTTTGGACAGGGGGGTTTGGGTGAGCAGTTCTTC.

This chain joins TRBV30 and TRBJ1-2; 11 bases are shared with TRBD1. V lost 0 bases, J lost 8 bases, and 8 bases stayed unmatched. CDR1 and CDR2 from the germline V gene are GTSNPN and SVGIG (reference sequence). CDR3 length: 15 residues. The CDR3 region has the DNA TGTGCCTGGAGTGTACTAGGACAGGGGGCGGAGGGCTACACCTTC. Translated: CAWSVLGQGAEGYTF.

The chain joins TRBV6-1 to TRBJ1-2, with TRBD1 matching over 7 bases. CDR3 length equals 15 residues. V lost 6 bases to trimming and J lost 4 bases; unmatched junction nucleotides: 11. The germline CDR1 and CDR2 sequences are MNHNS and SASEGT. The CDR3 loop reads CASSPRTGGVYGYTF. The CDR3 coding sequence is TGTGCCAGCAGCCCCAGGACAGGAGGGGTCTATGGCTACACCTTC.

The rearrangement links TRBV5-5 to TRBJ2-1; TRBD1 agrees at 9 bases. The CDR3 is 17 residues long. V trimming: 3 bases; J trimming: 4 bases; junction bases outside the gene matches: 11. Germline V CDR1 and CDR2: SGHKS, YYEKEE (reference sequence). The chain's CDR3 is CASSWQNTGGAYNEQFF. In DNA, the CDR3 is TGTGCCAGCAGCTGGCAAAATACAGGGGGCGCGTACAATGAGCAGTTCTTC.